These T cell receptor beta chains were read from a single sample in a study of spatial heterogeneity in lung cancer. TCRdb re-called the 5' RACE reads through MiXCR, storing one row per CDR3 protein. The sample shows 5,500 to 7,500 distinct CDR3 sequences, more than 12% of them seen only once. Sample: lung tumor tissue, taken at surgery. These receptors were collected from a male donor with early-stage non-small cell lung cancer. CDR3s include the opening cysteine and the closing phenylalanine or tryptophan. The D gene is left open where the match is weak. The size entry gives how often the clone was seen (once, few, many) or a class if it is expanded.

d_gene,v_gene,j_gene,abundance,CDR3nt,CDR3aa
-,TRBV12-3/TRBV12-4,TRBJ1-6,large,TGTGCCAGCACCTGGGGGACGGGCAATTCACCCCTCCACTTT,CASTWGTGNSPLHF
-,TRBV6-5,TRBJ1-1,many,TGTGCCAGCAGTTACCTTTCCAGGGGGAACACTGAAGCTTTCTTT,CASSYLSRGNTEAFF
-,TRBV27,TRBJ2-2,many,TGTGCCAGCGCCCCCACCGGGGAGCTGTTTTTT,CASAPTGELFF
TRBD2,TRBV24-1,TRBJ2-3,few,TGTGCCACCAGTGATTCCGAGCTAGCGGGAGGTGGAGATACGCAGTATTTT,CATSDSELAGGGDTQYF
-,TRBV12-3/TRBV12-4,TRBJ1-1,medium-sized,TGTGCCAGCAACTACCCGGAGGTTGAAGCTTTCTTT,CASNYPEVEAFF
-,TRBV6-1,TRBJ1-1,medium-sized,TGTGCCAGCAGTGCTTCAGGTGGGGTTGTCATGAACACTGAAGCTTTCTTT,CASSASGGVVMNTEAFF
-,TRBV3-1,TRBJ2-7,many,TGTGCCAGCAGCCACGAACTTGGCCCTACGGCCTACGAGCAGTACTTC,CASSHELGPTAYEQYF
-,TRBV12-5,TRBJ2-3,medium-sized,TGTGCTAGTGGTTTGAGCCCCCTTGAGCAGTATTTT,CASGLSPLEQYF
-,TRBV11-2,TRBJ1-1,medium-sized,TGTGCCAGCAGCTCATTGGCAGGACGTTTATATGAAGCTTTCTTT,CASSSLAGRLYEAFF
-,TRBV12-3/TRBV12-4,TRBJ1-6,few,TGTGCCAGCAGCCGGAAAGGGAATTCACCCCTCCACTTT,CASSRKGNSPLHF